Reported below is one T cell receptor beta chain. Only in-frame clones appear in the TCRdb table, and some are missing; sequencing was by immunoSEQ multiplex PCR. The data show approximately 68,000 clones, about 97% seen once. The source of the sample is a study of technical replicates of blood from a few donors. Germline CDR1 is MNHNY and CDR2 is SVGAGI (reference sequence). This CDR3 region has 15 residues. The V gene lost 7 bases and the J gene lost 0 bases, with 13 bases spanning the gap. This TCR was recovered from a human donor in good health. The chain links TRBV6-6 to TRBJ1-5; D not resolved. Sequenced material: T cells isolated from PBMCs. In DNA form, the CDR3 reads TGTGCCAGCACCTACAGTGCCCATAGCAATCAGCCCCAGCATTTT. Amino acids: CASTYSAHSNQPQHF.